Presented here are 29 T cell receptor beta chains from one specimen sequenced in a study of blood T cell repertoires in COVID-19. The assay was immunoSEQ multiplex PCR, and TCRdb's table has in-frame clones only and misses some. The sample records 380,000 or so clones, roughly 90% being singletons. Sample: peripheral blood. Receptor source: a woman in her sixties or seventies with COVID-19, enrolled during active disease.

This sequence joins TRBV9 and TRBJ1-1; D perhaps matches TRBD1 (5 bases). CDR1 is SGDLS, CDR2 YYNGEE, per germline. Trimming took off 5 bases at V and 5 bases at J, with 16 bases between the two ends. CDR3 length: 14 amino acids. CDR3 sequence (DNA): TGTGCCAGCAGTGAACGATACGGGGGGACTGAAGCTTTCTTT. Translated: CASSERYGGTEAFF. Based on the CDR3 plus reference TRBV9 and TRBJ1-1, the full variable domain is DSGVTQTPKHLITATGQRVTLRCSPRSGDLSVYWYQQSLDQGLQFLIQYYNGEERAKGNILERFSAQQFPDLHSELNLSSLELGDSALYFCASSERYGGTEAFFGQGTRLTVV.

This sequence joins TRBV5-1 and TRBJ1-4; D is undetermined. Per the germline V gene, CDR1 is SGHRS and CDR2 is YFSETQ. Trimming took 4 bases from V and 8 from J, leaving 9 bases between them. The length of the CDR3 is 12 residues. This CDR3 is CASSTVGEKLFF. The CDR3 DNA reads TGCGCCAGCAGCACAGTCGGCGAAAAACTGTTTTTT.

This sequence joins TRBV5-6 and TRBJ1-2, with 7 bases fitting TRBD1. CDR3 size: 14 residues. J was trimmed by 6 bases and V by 0 bases; bases with no gene match: 5. The V gene's germline CDR1 is SGHDT and CDR2 YYEEEE. This chain's CDR3 is CASSLVGTGDGYTF. In DNA form, the CDR3 reads TGTGCCAGCAGCTTGGTTGGAACAGGGGATGGCTACACCTTC.

Worth noting for this clone: One end of the junction fails to match germline, which may point to a read error. V and J are TRBV5-6 and TRBJ1-1; D not resolved. The CDR3 sequence is 13 residues long. The germline gives CDR1 SGHDT, CDR2 YYEEEE. The CDR3 reads CASSLSQNNEAFF. CDR3 bases: TGTGCCAGCAGCCTCTCCCAGAACAATGAAGCTTTCTTT.

CDR3 amino acids: CASSLADSYGYTF. CDR3 nucleotides: TGTGCCAGCAGCTTGGCAGATTCCTATGGCTACACCTTC. This chain links TRBV5-5 with TRBJ1-2; D uncertain. Germline V CDR1 and CDR2: SGHKS, YYEKEE (reference sequence). The ends were cut back, 0 bases at V and 4 bases at J, with 7 bases in the middle. CDR3 size: 13 residues.

The gene calls are TRBV12-3 or TRBV12-4 and TRBJ1-4; the D gene is possibly TRBD1 (6 bases). This CDR3 has 13 amino acids. The V end was cut by 6 bases, the J end by 4 bases, with 9 bases between. The CDR3 region has the DNA TGTGCCAGCAGGACACAGGGTAATGAAAAACTGTTTTTT. Amino acid sequence: CASRTQGNEKLFF.

The V and J genes are TRBV7-9 and TRBJ1-4; D uncertain. Trimming removed 3 bases from V and 5 bases from J, with 13 bases in between. There are 15 residues in the CDR3. The germline V gene encodes CDR1 SEHNR and CDR2 FQNEAQ (reference sequence). The CDR3 region is CASSFLPGPNEKLFF. CDR3 in DNA: TGTGCCAGCAGCTTCCTCCCGGGTCCAAATGAAAAACTGTTTTTT.

V usage is TRBV11-2 and J usage is TRBJ1-2; TRBD1 might be the D (5 bases). Trimming cost V 0 bases and J 4 bases, with 12 bases left between them. The CDR3 loop spans 15 amino acids. CDR1 is SGHAT and CDR2 is FQNNGV in the germline V gene. The DNA of the CDR3 is TGTGCCAGCAGCTTAGATCAGGCAGGGCTCTATGGCTACACCTTC. Amino acids: CASSLDQAGLYGYTF. Full variable domain (missing parts from reference TRBV11-2 and TRBJ1-2): EAGVAQSPRYKIIEKRQSVAFWCNPISGHATLYWYQQILGQGPKLLIQFQNNGVVDDSQLPKDRFSAERLKGVDSTLKIQPAKLEDSAVYLCASSLDQAGLYGYTFGSGTRLTVV.

This clone was observed many times. The chain couples TRBV6-5 to TRBJ2-7, with D possibly TRBD2 on 5 matching bases. The CDR3 has 14 amino acids. Germline V gene sequence: CDR1 MNHEY, CDR2 SVGAGI. Trimming left V 0 bases short and J 2 bases short, with 8 bases between. The CDR3 region is CASSYSTTTYEQYF. In nucleotides, the CDR3 is TGTGCCAGCAGTTACTCGACTACTACCTACGAGCAGTACTTC.

This clone was seen a single time. The rearrangement joins TRBV6-5 to TRBJ2-5; no firm D call. The CDR3 has 14 amino acids. Germline V CDR1 and CDR2: MNHEY, SVGAGI. V was shortened by 0 bases and J by 5 bases, with 10 bases between the two germline ends. The CDR3 sequence is CASSYSRGYETQYF. In DNA, the CDR3 is TGTGCCAGCAGTTACTCAAGAGGATATGAGACCCAGTACTTC.

The chain has TRBV5-6 and TRBJ1-3; D might be TRBD1 (5 bases). The CDR3 loop spans 12 amino acids. The V end lost 7 bases, the J end lost 5 bases, and 10 bases lay between the germline ends. Germline V CDR1 and CDR2: SGHDT, YYEEEE. Here the CDR3 reads CASGPGRNTIYF. CDR3 bases: TGTGCCAGCGGCCCAGGGAGAAACACCATATATTTT.

This sequence joins TRBV15 and TRBJ2-3; no firm D call. Trimming took 5 bases from V and 6 from J, leaving 6 bases between them. Looked up from germline, CDR1 is LNHNV and CDR2 is YYDKDF (reference sequence). CDR3 size: 11 residues. The CDR3 loop reads CATSRLDTQYF. DNA of the CDR3: TGTGCCACCAGCCGGTTGGATACGCAGTATTTT. Full variable domain (rest looked up from reference TRBV15 and TRBJ2-3): DAMVIQNPRYQVTQFGKPVTLSCSQTLNHNVMYWYQQKSSQAPKLLFHYYDKDFNNEADTPDNFQSRRPNTSFCFLDIRSPGLGDTAMYLCATSRLDTQYFGPGTRLTVL.

The chain joins TRBV11-1 to TRBJ2-7; TRBD1 agrees at 7 bases. CDR3 length equals 15 residues. CDR1 SGHAT and CDR2 FQDESV come from the germline V gene (reference sequence). Losses at the gene ends were 1 base for V and 3 bases for J; bases not matched to a gene: 6. The CDR3 loop is CASSLDRGQFYEQYF. The CDR3, as DNA: TGTGCCAGCAGCTTAGACAGGGGTCAATTCTACGAGCAGTACTTC. The entire variable domain, with the rest obtained from reference TRBV11-1 and TRBJ2-7, is as follows: EAEVAQSPRYKITEKSQAVAFWCDPISGHATLYWYRQILGQGPELLVQFQDESVVDDSQLPKDRFSAERLKGVDSTLKIQPAELGDSAMYLCASSLDRGQFYEQYFGPGTRLTVT.

The gene calls are TRBV6-6 and TRBJ1-4; 8 bases align to TRBD1. J lost 8 bases, V lost 4 bases, and 9 bases had no gene match. Germline V gene data show CDR1 as MNHNY and CDR2 as SVGAGI (reference sequence). This CDR3 is built from 15 residues. The CDR3 sequence: CASSSPDRGAEKLFF. In nucleotides, the CDR3 is TGTGCCAGCAGTTCCCCAGACAGGGGAGCCGAAAAACTGTTTTTT.

This sequence joins TRBV19 and TRBJ1-5; D not certain. The V gene's germline CDR1 is LNHDA and CDR2 SQIVND (reference sequence). This CDR3 comprises 15 residues. Trimming shortened V by 4 bases and J by 1 base, and 11 bases separated the two germline ends. The CDR3 reads CASSNSGKSNQPQHF. CDR3 DNA: TGTGCCAGTAGTAACAGCGGAAAGAGCAATCAGCCCCAGCATTTT.

The gene calls are TRBV5-1 and TRBJ2-7; perhaps TRBD1 as D (5 bases). From germline, CDR1 is SGHRS and CDR2 YFSETQ. V gave up 5 bases and J gave up 0 bases, with 9 bases separating them. The CDR3 length is 13 residues. CDR3 DNA: TGCGCCAGCAGGACAGCCAGCTCCTACGAGCAGTACTTC. Translating gives CASRTASSYEQYF.

The chain employs TRBV11-2 and TRBJ1-6; 9 positions match TRBD1. The germline V gene encodes CDR1 SGHAT and CDR2 FQNNGV. J was trimmed by 7 bases and V by 5 bases; bases with no gene match: 6. The CDR3 extends over 15 amino acids. Written as DNA, the CDR3 is TGTGCCAGCAGCCTCGCCGGACAGGGGAATTCACCCCTCCACTTT. Translating gives CASSLAGQGNSPLHF.

The chain carries TRBV11-1 and TRBJ2-7; no definite D call. Trimming pared 3 bases from V and 5 bases from J, leaving 11 bases between. The germline V gene has CDR1 SGHAT and CDR2 FQDESV (reference sequence). The CDR3 runs 13 residues. DNA of the CDR3: TGTGCCAGCAGCTTCTTTTTTTCCGACGAGCAGTACTTC. It is translated as CASSFFFSDEQYF.

This clone was seen a few times. The chain joins TRBV6-5 to TRBJ2-3, with D perhaps matching TRBD2 (5 bases). Germline values: CDR1 MNHEY, CDR2 SVGAGI. The CDR3 has 15 amino acids. The V end lost 6 bases, the J end lost 4 bases, and 17 bases lay between the germline ends. The CDR3 nucleotides read TGTGCCAGCAGCCTCAATGGGTTCGGGGCAGATACGCAGTATTTT. Translated: CASSLNGFGADTQYF.

The V call is TRBV12-3 or TRBV12-4, the J call TRBJ2-1; 7 bases match TRBD1. V shed 5 bases, J shed 6 bases, and the junction held 4 bases outside the gene matches. The CDR3 contains 13 residues. The CDR3 DNA is TGTGCCAGCAGTCTAGGACAGGTCAATGAGCAGTTCTTC. Its protein is CASSLGQVNEQFF.

This clone showed up just once. This chain uses TRBV5-1 with TRBJ2-6; TRBD2 matches 7 bases. From germline, CDR1 is SGHRS and CDR2 YFSETQ. This CDR3 has 15 amino acids. The ends lost 3 bases at V and 3 bases at J; junction bases unmatched: 3. The CDR3 is CASSYPGGGANVLTF. Here the CDR3 DNA reads TGCGCCAGCAGCTACCCGGGAGGTGGGGCCAACGTCCTGACTTTC.

The chain uses TRBV21-1 and TRBJ2-4; the table's D call, TRBD1, has no DNA check behind it. TRBV21-1 is assigned pseudogene status. The CDR3 has 15 residues. DNA of the CDR3: TGTGCCAGCAGCACCTCCCGCAGGCTCCAAAACATTCAGTACTTC. Translating it yields CASSTSRRLQNIQYF.

The chain carries TRBV5-1 and TRBJ2-5, with 12 bases aligning to TRBD1. The CDR3 has 16 residues. J gave up 5 bases and V 4 bases, and 9 bases lay outside the gene matches. Germline assignment: CDR1 SGHRS and CDR2 YFSETQ. The CDR3 nucleotides are TGCGCCAGCAGCCGGGACAGGGGGCAAACGGGGGAGACCCAGTACTTC. It yields the protein CASSRDRGQTGETQYF.

The V call is TRBV7-9, the J call TRBJ1-5; TRBD1 aligns across 12 bases. Germline V gene lookup returns CDR1 SEHNR and CDR2 FQNEAQ (reference sequence). The CDR3 extends over 16 amino acids. The J segment lost 3 bases and the V segment lost 5 bases, leaving 5 bases of the junction unmatched. CDR3 nucleotide sequence: TGTGCCAGCAGCCCCCAGGGACAGGGGGCCAATCAGCCCCAGCATTTT. This codes for CASSPQGQGANQPQHF.

This clone was seen many times. The rearrangement uses TRBV7-2 and TRBJ2-1; D not resolved. V was pared by 5 bases and J by 4 bases, with 18 bases between. This CDR3 spans 16 amino acids. Germline loops: CDR1 SGHTA, CDR2 FQGNSA. The CDR3 reads CASSPPGMTMYNEQFF. CDR3 nucleotide sequence: TGTGCCAGCAGCCCCCCGGGTATGACCATGTACAATGAGCAGTTCTTC.

The DNA of the CDR3 is TGTGCCAGCAGCCACCCGAGCGGGGGGCCCTCCTACAATGAGCAGTTCTTC. This sequence encodes CASSHPSGGPSYNEQFF. This rearrangement joins TRBV7-2 to TRBJ2-1; TRBD2 agrees at 9 bases. Per the germline V gene, CDR1 is SGHTA and CDR2 is FQGNSA. The ends lost 5 bases at V and 0 bases at J; junction bases unmatched: 8. This CDR3 region has 17 residues. The full variable domain, completed using reference TRBV7-2 and TRBJ2-1, is GAGVSQSPSNKVTEKGKDVELRCDPISGHTALYWYRQSLGQGLEFLIYFQGNSAPDKSGLPSDRFSAERTGGSVSTLTIQRTQQEDSAVYLCASSHPSGGPSYNEQFFGPGTRLTVL.

The CDR3 loop is CASSPLAGNQPQHF. The CDR3 nucleotides are TGTGCCAGCTCACCACTGGCTGGCAATCAGCCCCAGCATTTT. The chain has TRBV18 and TRBJ1-5, with D hard to call. Trimming removed 1 base from V and 2 bases from J, with 6 bases in between. The V gene's germline CDR1 is KGHSH and CDR2 LQKENI. The CDR3 extends over 14 amino acids.

J is TRBJ2-7 and V is TRBV19; D is possibly TRBD2 (6 bases). V lost 2 bases and J 3 bases, leaving 14 bases between the germline ends. The germline CDR1 and CDR2 sequences are LNHDA and SQIVND (reference sequence). This CDR3 is 15 amino acids long. The CDR3 sequence is CASSISAEGRYEQYF. CDR3 nucleotide sequence: TGTGCCAGTAGTATAAGTGCGGAGGGGCGCTACGAGCAGTACTTC.

The V call is TRBV7-9, the J call TRBJ1-2; the D gene is possibly TRBD1 (5 bases). Trimming cost V 3 bases and J 8 bases, with 10 bases left between them. The CDR3 has 12 amino acids. The germline V gene has CDR1 SEHNR and CDR2 FQNEAQ (reference sequence). The CDR3 nucleotides are TGTGCCAGCAGCTTCAGGGAAGGGGGCTACACCTTC. Its translation: CASSFREGGYTF.